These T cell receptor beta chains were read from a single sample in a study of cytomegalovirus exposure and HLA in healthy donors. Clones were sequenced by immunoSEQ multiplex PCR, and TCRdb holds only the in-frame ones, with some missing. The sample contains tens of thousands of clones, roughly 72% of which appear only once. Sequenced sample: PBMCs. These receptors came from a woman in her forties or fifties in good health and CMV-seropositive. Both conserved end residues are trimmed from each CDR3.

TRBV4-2	ASSQGLGANEKLF
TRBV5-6	ASSLGTAYGYT
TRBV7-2	ASSFSGLTGELF
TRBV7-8	ASSLTGSGGELF
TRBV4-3	ASSQGQGTKNIQY
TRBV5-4	ASSPRDSIFYGYT
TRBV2	ASRMGLSVDEQF
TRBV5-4	AQQLEPPGGGIGGYT
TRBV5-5	ASSLAAQSTYEQY
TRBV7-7	ASSMGLNPNTGELF
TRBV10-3	AISDHIGGASGTDTQY
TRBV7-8	ASSSPEGISYNEQF
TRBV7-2	ASSSPVSGGAREQF
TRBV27	ASSNGGTDTQY
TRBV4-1	ASRSGVEQF
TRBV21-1	ASNRGLAGGEMVNEQF